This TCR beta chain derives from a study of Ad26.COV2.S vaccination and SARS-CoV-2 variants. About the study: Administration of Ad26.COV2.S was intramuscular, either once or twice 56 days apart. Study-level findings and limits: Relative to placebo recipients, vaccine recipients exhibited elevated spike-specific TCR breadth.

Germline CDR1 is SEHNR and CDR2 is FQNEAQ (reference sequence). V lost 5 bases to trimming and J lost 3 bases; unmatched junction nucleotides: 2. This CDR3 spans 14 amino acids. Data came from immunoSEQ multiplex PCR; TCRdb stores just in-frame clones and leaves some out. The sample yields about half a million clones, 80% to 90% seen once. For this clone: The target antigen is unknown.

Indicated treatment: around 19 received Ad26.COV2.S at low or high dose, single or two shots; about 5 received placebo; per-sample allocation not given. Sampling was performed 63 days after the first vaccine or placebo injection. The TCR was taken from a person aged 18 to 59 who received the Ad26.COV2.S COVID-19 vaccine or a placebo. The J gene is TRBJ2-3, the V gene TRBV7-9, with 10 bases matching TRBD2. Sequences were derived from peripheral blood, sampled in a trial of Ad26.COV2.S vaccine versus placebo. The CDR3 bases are TGTGCCAGCAGCAAAGCGGGGGGGACAGATACGCAGTATTTT. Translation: CASSKAGGTDTQYF.